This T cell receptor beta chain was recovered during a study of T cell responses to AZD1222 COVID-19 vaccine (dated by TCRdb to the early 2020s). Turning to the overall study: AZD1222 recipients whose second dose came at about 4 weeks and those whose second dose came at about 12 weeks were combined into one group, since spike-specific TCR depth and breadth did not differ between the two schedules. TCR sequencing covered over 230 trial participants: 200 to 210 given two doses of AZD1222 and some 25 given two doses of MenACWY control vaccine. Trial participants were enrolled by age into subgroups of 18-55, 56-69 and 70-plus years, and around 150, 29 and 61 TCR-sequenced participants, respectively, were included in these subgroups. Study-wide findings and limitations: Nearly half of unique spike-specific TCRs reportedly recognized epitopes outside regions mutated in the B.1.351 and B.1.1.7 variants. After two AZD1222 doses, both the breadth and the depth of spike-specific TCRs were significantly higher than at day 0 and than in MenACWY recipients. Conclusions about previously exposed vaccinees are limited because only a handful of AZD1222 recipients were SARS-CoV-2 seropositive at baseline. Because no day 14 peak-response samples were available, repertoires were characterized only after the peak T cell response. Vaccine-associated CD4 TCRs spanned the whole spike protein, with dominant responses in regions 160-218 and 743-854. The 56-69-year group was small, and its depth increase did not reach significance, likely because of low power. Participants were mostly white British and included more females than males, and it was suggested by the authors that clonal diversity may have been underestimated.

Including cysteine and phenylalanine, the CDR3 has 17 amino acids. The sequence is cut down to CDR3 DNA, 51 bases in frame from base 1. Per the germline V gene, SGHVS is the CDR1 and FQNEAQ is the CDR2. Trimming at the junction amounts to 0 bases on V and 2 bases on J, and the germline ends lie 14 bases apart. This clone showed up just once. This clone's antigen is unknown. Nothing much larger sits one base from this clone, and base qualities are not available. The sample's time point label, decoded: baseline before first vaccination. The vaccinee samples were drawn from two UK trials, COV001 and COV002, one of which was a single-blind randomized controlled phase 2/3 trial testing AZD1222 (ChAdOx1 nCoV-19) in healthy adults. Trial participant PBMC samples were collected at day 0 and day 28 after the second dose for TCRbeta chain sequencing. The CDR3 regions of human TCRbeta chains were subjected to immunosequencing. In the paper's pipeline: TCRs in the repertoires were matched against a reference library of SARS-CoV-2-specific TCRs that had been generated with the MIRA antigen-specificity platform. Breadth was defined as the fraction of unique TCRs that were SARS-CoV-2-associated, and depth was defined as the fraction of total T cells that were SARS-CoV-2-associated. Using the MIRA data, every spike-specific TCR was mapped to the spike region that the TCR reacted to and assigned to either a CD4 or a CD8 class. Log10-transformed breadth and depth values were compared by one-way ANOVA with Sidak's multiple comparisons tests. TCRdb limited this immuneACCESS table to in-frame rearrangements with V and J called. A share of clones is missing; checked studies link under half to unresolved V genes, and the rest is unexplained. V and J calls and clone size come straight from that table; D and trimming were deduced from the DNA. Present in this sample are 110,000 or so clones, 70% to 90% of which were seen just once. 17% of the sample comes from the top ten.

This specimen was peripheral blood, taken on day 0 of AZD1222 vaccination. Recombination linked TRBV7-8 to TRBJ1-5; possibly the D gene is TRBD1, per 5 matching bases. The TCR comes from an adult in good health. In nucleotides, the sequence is TGTGCCAGCAGCTTAGCGAGGCGAGGGGAGGGCAATCAGCCCCAGCATTTT. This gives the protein CASSLARRGEGNQPQHF.